Following are 12 T cell receptor beta chains from one sample sequenced in a study of cytomegalovirus exposure and HLA in healthy donors. Vbeta (60) and Jbeta (13) primers were used in the PCR. Sequenced by immunoSEQ multiplex PCR; TCRdb stores in-frame clones only, minus some. The table lists 150,000 to 200,000 clones, roughly 74% of them singletons. Sequencing was performed on PBMCs. Receptor source: a female donor in good health and CMV-seronegative.

The genes are TRBV19 and TRBJ2-7; TRBD1 matches at 9 bases. The CDR3 has 15 amino acids. Germline lookup yields CDR1 LNHDA and CDR2 SQIVND (reference sequence). J gave up 1 base and V 5 bases, and 6 bases lay outside the gene matches. DNA for the CDR3: TGTGCCAGTAGTCTCTCGGGACAGGGTTCCTACGAGCAGTACTTC. It translates to CASSLSGQGSYEQYF.

With respect to this clone: At one end, the junction sequence differs from germline, possibly due to a read error. The chain combines TRBV10-1 with TRBJ1-1; tentatively, D is TRBD1 (6 bases). CDR1 is WNHNN, CDR2 SYGVQD, per germline (reference sequence). There are 11 residues in the CDR3. The CDR3 reads CTRGGRTEAFF. CDR3 sequence (DNA): TGCACCAGAGGGGGAAGGACTGAAGCTTTCTTT.

The rearrangement uses TRBV5-1 and TRBJ1-1; 7 bases are shared with TRBD1. From germline, CDR1 is SGHRS and CDR2 YFSETQ. The V gene end was trimmed by 1 base and the J gene end by 2 bases; junction bases not matched to a gene: 2. The CDR3 covers 14 residues. The CDR3 protein is CASSLIGGNTEAFF. The CDR3, as DNA: TGCGCCAGCAGCTTGATAGGGGGCAACACTGAAGCTTTCTTT.

V usage is TRBV6-4 and J usage is TRBJ1-5; 8 nucleotides match TRBD1. The length of the CDR3 is 18 residues. J gave up 5 bases and V 2 bases, and 14 bases lay outside the gene matches. Per germline, CDR1 MRHNA and CDR2 SNTAGT. CDR3: CASSDPLRRDRLDQPQHF. CDR3 coding DNA: TGTGCCAGCAGTGACCCTCTTCGCCGGGACAGGCTCGATCAGCCCCAGCATTTT.

The J gene is TRBJ2-6, the V gene TRBV29-1, with 7 bases that match TRBD2. The CDR3 has 16 amino acids. CDR1 SQVTM and CDR2 ANQGSEA come from the germline V gene. V lost 6 bases and J lost 1; bases outside the gene matches: 9. Here the CDR3 reads CSVDGTRGSGANVLTF. The CDR3, as DNA: TGCAGCGTCGACGGGACGCGGGGGTCTGGGGCCAACGTCCTGACTTTC.

The chain joins TRBV19 to TRBJ2-7, with 7 positions matching TRBD2. The CDR3 totals 16 residues. Germline CDR1 and CDR2: LNHDA and SQIVND (reference sequence). The trim removed 1 base at V and 3 bases at J, leaving 9 bases unmatched. CDR3 protein: CASSIGSTSAGYEQYF. In nucleotides, the CDR3 is TGTGCCAGTAGTATAGGCTCTACTAGCGCGGGCTACGAGCAGTACTTC.

The genes are TRBV4-1 and TRBJ2-7; the D gene is possibly TRBD1 (6 bases). This CDR3 comprises 16 residues. Trimming pared 0 bases from V and 2 bases from J, leaving 14 bases between. Per the germline V gene, CDR1 is MGHRA and CDR2 is YSYEKL. The CDR3 is CASSQDIGGLPYEQYF. The CDR3 bases are TGCGCCAGCAGCCAAGATATTGGGGGCCTACCCTACGAGCAGTACTTC.

A single count supports this clone. The chain carries TRBV30 and TRBJ2-1, with D maybe TRBD1 (5 bases). V was cut by 2 bases and J by 9 bases, with 8 bases left in between. The CDR3 has 11 residues. Germline loops: CDR1 GTSNPN, CDR2 SVGIG (reference sequence). CDR3 region: CAWSPDSEQFF. The CDR3 DNA is TGTGCCTGGAGTCCAGACAGTGAGCAGTTCTTC.

The chain links TRBV5-1 to TRBJ1-2; a weak D match, TRBD1 (6 bases). Germline CDR1 reads SGHRS; CDR2 reads YFSETQ. The CDR3 sequence is 14 residues long. The ends were cut back, 3 bases at V and 6 bases at J, with 15 bases in the middle. CDR3 in DNA: TGCGCCAGCAGCTCGGGAGGGGGGGGAGATGGCTACACCTTC. This sequence encodes CASSSGGGGDGYTF.

Comment on this clone: Compared with germline, one end of the junction differs, possibly owing to a read error. The rearrangement joins TRBV7-9 to TRBJ1-2, with D possibly TRBD1 on 5 matching bases. The CDR3 has 12 residues. Germline values: CDR1 SEHNR, CDR2 FQNEAQ (reference sequence). For the CDR3, the DNA is TGTTCCAGCAGCATCGATTATGGGACTCAGCGCTTC. Encoded protein: CSSSIDYGTQRF. The variable domain in full, completed from reference TRBV7-9 and TRBJ1-2, reads DTGVSQNPRHKITKRGQNVTFRCDPISEHNRLYWYRQTLGQGPEFLTYFQNEAQLEKSRLLSDRFSAERPKGSFSTLEIQRTEQGDSAMYLCSSSIDYGTQRFGSGTRLTVV.

The CDR3 sequence is CASSVTSGGTDTQYF. CDR3 bases: TGTGCCAGCAGCGTAACTAGCGGGGGCACAGATACGCAGTATTTT. The genes are TRBV9 and TRBJ2-3, with 10 bases matching TRBD2. This CDR3 has 15 residues. V was clipped by 1 base and J by 1 base; unmatched bases: 0. Germline V gene sequence: CDR1 SGDLS, CDR2 YYNGEE.

The rearrangement uses TRBV27 and TRBJ2-5, with D maybe TRBD2 (6 bases). The J call is uncertain, as TRBJ2-7 better fits the DNA end. This CDR3 region has 14 residues. The germline CDR1 and CDR2 sequences are MNHEY and SMNVEV (reference sequence). The CDR3 loop is CASSLRGVNYEQYF. The CDR3 DNA is TGTGCCAGCAGTTTACGCGGGGTGAACTACGAGCAGTACTTC.